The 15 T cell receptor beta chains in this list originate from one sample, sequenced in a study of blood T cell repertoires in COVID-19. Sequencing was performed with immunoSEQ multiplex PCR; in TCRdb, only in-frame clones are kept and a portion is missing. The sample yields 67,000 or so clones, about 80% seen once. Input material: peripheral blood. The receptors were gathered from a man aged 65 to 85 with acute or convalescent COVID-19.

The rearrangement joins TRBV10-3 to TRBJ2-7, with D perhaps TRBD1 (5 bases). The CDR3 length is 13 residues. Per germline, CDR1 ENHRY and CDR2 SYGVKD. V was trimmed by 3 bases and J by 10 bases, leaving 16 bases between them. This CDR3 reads CAISDAGKLGQYF. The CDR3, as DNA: TGTGCCATCAGTGATGCAGGGAAGCTGGGCCAGTACTTC.

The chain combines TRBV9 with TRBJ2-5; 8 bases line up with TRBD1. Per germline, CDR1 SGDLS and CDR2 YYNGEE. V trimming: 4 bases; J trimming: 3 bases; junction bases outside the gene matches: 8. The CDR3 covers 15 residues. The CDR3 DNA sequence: TGTGCCAGCAGCCCCGCCCCGGGACAGGAAGAGACCCAGTACTTC. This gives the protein CASSPAPGQEETQYF.

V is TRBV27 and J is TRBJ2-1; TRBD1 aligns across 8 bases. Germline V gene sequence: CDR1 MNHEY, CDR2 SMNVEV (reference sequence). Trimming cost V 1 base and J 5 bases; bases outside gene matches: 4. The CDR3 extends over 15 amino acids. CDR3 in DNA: TGTGCCAGCAGTTTATTCCCGGACAGGGACAATGAGCAGTTCTTC. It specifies CASSLFPDRDNEQFF.

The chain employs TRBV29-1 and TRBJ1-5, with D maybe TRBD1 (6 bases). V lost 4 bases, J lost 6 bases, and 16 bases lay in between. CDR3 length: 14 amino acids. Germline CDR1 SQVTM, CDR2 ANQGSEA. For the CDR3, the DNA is TGCAGCGTTGGAACAGGTTTAGGGGGTCAGCCCCAGCATTTT. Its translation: CSVGTGLGGQPQHF.

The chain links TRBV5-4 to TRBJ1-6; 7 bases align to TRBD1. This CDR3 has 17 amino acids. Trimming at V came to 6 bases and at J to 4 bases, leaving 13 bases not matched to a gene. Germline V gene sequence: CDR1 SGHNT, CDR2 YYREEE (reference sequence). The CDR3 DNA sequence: TGTGCCAGCAAGACAAGGGGACAGTATCGATATAATTCACCCCTCCACTTT. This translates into CASKTRGQYRYNSPLHF. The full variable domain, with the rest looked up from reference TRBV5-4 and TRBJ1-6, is ETGVTQSPTHLIKTRGQQVTLRCSSQSGHNTVSWYQQALGQGPQFIFQYYREEENGRGNFPPRFSGLQFPNYSSELNVNALELDDSALYLCASKTRGQYRYNSPLHFGNGTRLTVT.

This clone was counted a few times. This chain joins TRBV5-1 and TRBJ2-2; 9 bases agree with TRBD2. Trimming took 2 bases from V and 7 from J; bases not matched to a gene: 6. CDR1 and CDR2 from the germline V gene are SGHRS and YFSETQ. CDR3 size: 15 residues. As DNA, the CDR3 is TGCGCCAGCAGCTTTAGCGGGAGAACCGGCGGGGAGCTGTTTTTT. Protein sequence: CASSFSGRTGGELFF.

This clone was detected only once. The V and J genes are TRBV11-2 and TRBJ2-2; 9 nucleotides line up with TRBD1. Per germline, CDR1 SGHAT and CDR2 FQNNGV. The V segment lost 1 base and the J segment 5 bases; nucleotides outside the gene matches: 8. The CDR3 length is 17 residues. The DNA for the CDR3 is TGTGCCAGCAGCTTAGGATTGGGACAGGGAAAGACCGGGGAGCTGTTTTTT. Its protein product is CASSLGLGQGKTGELFF.

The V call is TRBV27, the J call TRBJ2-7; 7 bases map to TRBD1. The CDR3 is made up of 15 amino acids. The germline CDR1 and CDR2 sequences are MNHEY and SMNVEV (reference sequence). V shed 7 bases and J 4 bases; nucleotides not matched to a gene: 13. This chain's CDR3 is CASISKPTGMYEQYF. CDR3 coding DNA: TGTGCCAGCATCTCGAAGCCGACAGGGATGTACGAGCAGTACTTC.

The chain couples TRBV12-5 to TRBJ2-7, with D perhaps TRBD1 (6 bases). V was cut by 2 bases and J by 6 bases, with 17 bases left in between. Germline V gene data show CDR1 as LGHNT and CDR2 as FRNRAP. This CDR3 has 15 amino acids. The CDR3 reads CASGLSQGKSSEQYF. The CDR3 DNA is TGTGCTAGTGGTTTGTCCCAGGGGAAGAGTTCCGAGCAGTACTTC.

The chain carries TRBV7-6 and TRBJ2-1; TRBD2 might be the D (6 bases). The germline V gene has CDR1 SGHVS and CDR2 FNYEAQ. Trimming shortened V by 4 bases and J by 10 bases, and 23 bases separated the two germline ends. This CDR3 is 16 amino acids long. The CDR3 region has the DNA TGTGCCAGCAGCTACAAAAGTATTCGGGGACTCGAAGAGCAGTTCTTC. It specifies CASSYKSIRGLEEQFF.

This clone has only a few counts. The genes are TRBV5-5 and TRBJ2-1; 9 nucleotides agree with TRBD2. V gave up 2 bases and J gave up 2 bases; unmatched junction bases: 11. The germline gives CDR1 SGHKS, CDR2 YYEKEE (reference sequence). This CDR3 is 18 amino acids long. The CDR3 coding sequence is TGTGCCAGCAGCTTTGCGGGAGGGCCCGAATATGCCTACAATGAGCAGTTCTTC. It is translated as CASSFAGGPEYAYNEQFF.

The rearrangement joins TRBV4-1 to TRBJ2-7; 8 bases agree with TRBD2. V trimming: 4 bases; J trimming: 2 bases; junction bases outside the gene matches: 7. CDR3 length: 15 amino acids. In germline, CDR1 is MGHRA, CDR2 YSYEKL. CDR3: CASSRSLAEPYEQYF. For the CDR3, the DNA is TGCGCCAGCAGCCGCTCACTAGCGGAGCCCTACGAGCAGTACTTC.

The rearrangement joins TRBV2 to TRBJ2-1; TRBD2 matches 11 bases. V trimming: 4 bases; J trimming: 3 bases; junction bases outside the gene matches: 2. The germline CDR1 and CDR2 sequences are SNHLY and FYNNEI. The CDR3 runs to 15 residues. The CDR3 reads CASSGGLAGYNEQFF. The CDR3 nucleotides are TGTGCCAGCAGTGGAGGACTAGCGGGCTACAATGAGCAGTTCTTC.

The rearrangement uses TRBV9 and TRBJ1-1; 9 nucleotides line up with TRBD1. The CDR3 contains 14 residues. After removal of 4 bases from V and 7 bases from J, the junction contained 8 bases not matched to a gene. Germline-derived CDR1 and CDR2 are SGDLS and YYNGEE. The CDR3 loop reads CASSSGDRAVEAFF. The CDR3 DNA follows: TGTGCCAGCAGCTCAGGGGACAGGGCGGTTGAAGCTTTCTTT.

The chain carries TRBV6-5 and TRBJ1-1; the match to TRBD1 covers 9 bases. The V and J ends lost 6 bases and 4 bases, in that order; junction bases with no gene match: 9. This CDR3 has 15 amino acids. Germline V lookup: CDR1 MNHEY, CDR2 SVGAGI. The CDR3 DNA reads TGTGCCAGCAGACGGGACAGGGTGTTGGGCACTGAAGCTTTCTTT. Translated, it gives CASRRDRVLGTEAFF.